The 30 T cell receptor beta chains given below trace back to one sample, sequenced in a study of vaccination and CD4 T cells after COVID-19. The treatment denotes: roughly 10-day PBMC culture with coronavirus spike peptide pools or control peptides (ViraFEST assay). An Oncomine TCR Beta short-read assay was used to sequence the DNA from cultured CD4+ T cells. TCRdb processed the PCR reads anew with MiXCR; each CDR3 protein has one entry. The table has around 10,000 distinct CDR3 sequences, approximately 32% seen once; the top ten hold less than 20%. The antigens of these receptors remain unknown. The sequences come from CD4+ T cells from blood, cultured in vitro, collected after SARS-CoV-2 vaccination. The receptors were gathered from a human donor who had recovered from COVID-19.

The J gene is TRBJ2-1, the V gene TRBV11-3, with 12 bases aligning to TRBD2. CDR1 and CDR2 (germline): SGHNT, YENEEA. With V trimmed by 5 bases and J by 8 bases, 4 bases remained unmatched. CDR3 length: 14 amino acids. For the CDR3, the DNA is TGTGCCAGCAGCGCGACTAGCGGGGGCGATGAGCAGTTCTTC. As protein: CASSATSGGDEQFF.

CDR3 sequence: CASSQEIGGRGETNSPLHF. The CDR3 DNA reads TGTGCCAGCAGCCAAGAGATTGGGGGGCGTGGAGAAACTAATTCACCCCTCCACTTT. This sequence joins TRBV4-2 and TRBJ1-6; possible D gene TRBD1, 6 bases. The germline V gene has CDR1 LGHNA and CDR2 YNFKEQ. The CDR3 has 19 residues. The ends were cut back, 0 bases at V and 6 bases at J, with 21 bases in the middle.

The rearrangement joins TRBV25-1 to TRBJ1-1; D gene unclear. Trimming removed 8 bases from V and 10 bases from J, with 11 bases in between. Germline V lookup: CDR1 MGHDK, CDR2 SYGVNS. The CDR3 runs to 10 residues. CDR3 residues: CASGKEGAFF. As DNA, the CDR3 is TGTGCCAGCGGTAAGGAAGGAGCTTTCTTT.

This chain connects TRBV7-8 to TRBJ2-1; tentatively, D is TRBD1 (7 bases). Deletions cut 3 bases from V and 9 bases from J, with 18 bases between. Germline CDR1 is SGHVS and CDR2 is FQNEAQ. This CDR3 has 15 amino acids. The CDR3 coding sequence is TGTGCCAGCAGCTTCGAATACAGGCAGGGGGGTGAGCAGTTCTTC. Translation: CASSFEYRQGGEQFF.

CDR3 nucleotides: TGCAGTGCTAGGGGACACGGAAACACCGGGGAGCTGTTTTTT. This encodes CSARGHGNTGELFF. The chain employs TRBV20-1 and TRBJ2-2; TRBD1 might be the D (6 bases). Looked up from germline, CDR1 is DFQATT and CDR2 is SNEGSKA (reference sequence). Between the trimmed V and J ends, which lost 3 bases and 2 bases, there was a span of 10 bases. CDR3 length: 14 residues.

The sample holds one count of this clonotype. Here the CDR3 DNA reads TGTGCCAGCAGCCAAGATTTTGCGGGAAGCTGGTCAGATACGCAGTATTTT. It encodes CASSQDFAGSWSDTQYF. The chain employs TRBV14 and TRBJ2-3; D might be TRBD2 (6 bases). Trimming removed 0 bases at V and 4 bases at J, with 17 bases between. The CDR3 contains 17 residues. CDR1 is SGHDN and CDR2 is FVKESK in the germline V gene.

The count of this clonotype is one. This chain joins TRBV20-1 and TRBJ2-2; 7 bases map to TRBD2. CDR1 is DFQATT, CDR2 SNEGSKA, per germline (reference sequence). Unmatched junction bases numbered 3, after V lost 5 bases and J lost 3 bases. The CDR3 runs 13 residues. The CDR3 DNA sequence: TGCAGTGCTTACGCGGGAGACACCGGGGAGCTGTTTTTT. Translation: CSAYAGDTGELFF.

The sample holds a few counts of this clonotype. V gene TRBV6-5 combines with J gene TRBJ2-2; a possible D gene is TRBD1 (8 bases). The germline V gene encodes CDR1 MNHEY and CDR2 SVGAGI. This CDR3 region has 15 residues. Trimming removed 4 bases at V and 6 bases at J, with 15 bases between. The CDR3 here is CASSFGQGGSGELFF. CDR3 nucleotide sequence: TGTGCCAGCAGTTTCGGACAGGGAGGGTCCGGGGAGCTGTTTTTT.

This clonotype showed up just once. The J gene is TRBJ2-7, the V gene TRBV6-1, with a possible D match to TRBD1 (6 bases). Per the germline V gene, CDR1 is MNHNS and CDR2 is SASEGT. V was trimmed by 9 bases and J by 1 base, leaving 19 bases between them. The CDR3 spans 15 residues. The CDR3 reads CASSSEQGRSYEQYF. The CDR3 nucleotides read TGTGCCAGTTCGTCCGAACAGGGTAGGTCCTACGAGCAGTACTTC.

This sequence joins TRBV4-2 and TRBJ2-2; D may correspond to TRBD1 or TRBD2 (5 bases each). This CDR3 region has 14 residues. Trimming took 3 bases from V and 5 from J, leaving 10 bases between them. Germline-derived CDR1 and CDR2 are LGHNA and YNFKEQ. CDR3 loop: CASSHEGRTGELFF. CDR3 nucleotides: TGTGCCAGCAGCCATGAGGGGCGGACCGGGGAGCTGTTTTTT.

This clonotype was picked up a small number of times. The rearrangement links TRBV7-9 to TRBJ2-7, with 11 nucleotides matching TRBD1. Germline V CDR1 and CDR2: SEHNR, FQNEAQ (reference sequence). The CDR3 runs to 17 residues. Losses at the gene ends were 4 bases for V and 3 bases for J; bases not matched to a gene: 11. The CDR3, as DNA: TGTGCCAGCAGCTCCCGTAGAACCGGGACAGGGGGCTACGAGCAGTACTTC. Translation gives CASSSRRTGTGGYEQYF.

DNA of the CDR3: TGTGCCAGCAGCCCACCGACAGGGATAAACACTGAAGCTTTCTTT. This translates into CASSPPTGINTEAFF. The rearrangement uses TRBV7-9 and TRBJ1-1, with 7 positions matching TRBD1. Germline-derived CDR1 and CDR2 are SEHNR and FQNEAQ (reference sequence). J gave up 2 bases and V 5 bases, and 8 bases lay outside the gene matches. The CDR3 has 15 amino acids.

This clonotype occurred a few times. CDR3 in amino acids: CASSRRTGPRDEQFF. CDR3 sequence (DNA): TGTGCCAGCAGTCGCCGGACAGGGCCGAGGGATGAGCAGTTCTTC. The gene calls are TRBV6-2 or TRBV6-3 and TRBJ2-1; TRBD1 aligns across 8 bases. The CDR3 spans 15 residues. Germline lookup yields CDR1 MNHEY and CDR2 SVGEGT. J was trimmed by 8 bases and V by 5 bases; bases with no gene match: 11.

The chain links TRBV25-1 to TRBJ2-1, with TRBD2 matching 9 bases. V lost 2 bases to trimming and J lost 8 bases; unmatched junction nucleotides: 7. The CDR3 spans 15 residues. CDR1 and CDR2 (germline): MGHDK, SYGVNS. CDR3 in DNA: TGTGCCAGCAGTGAAGTGCGGGAGGGCCGATATGAGCAGTTCTTC. Amino acids: CASSEVREGRYEQFF.

This clonotype has just a few counts. V gene TRBV6-5 combines with J gene TRBJ2-5; the match to TRBD1 covers 10 bases. CDR3 size: 15 residues. V dropped 2 bases and J dropped 2; count of bases not matched to a gene: 2. CDR1 is MNHEY, CDR2 SVGAGI, per germline. For the CDR3, the DNA is TGTGCCAGCAGTTACGGGACAGGGGCTCAAGAGACCCAGTACTTC. Its protein is CASSYGTGAQETQYF.

Turning to this clonotype: The CDR3 end shows no conserved phenylalanine or tryptophan, and so a read error is likely. The CDR3 DNA follows: TGTGCCAGTAGTTTATATGGGGGGACTTCCCCCTCCTACGAGCAGTACCTC. Residues: CASSLYGGTSPSYEQYL. The chain recombines TRBV27 with TRBJ2-7, with a tentative D call TRBD2 (6 bases). Germline V lookup: CDR1 MNHEY, CDR2 SMNVEV (reference sequence). This CDR3 has 17 amino acids.

This clonotype was seen a handful of times. A junction boundary mismatches the germline segment, possibly from a read error. V gene TRBV19 combines with J gene TRBJ1-6; weak D call: TRBD1 (5 bases). Germline V lookup: CDR1 LNHDA, CDR2 SQIVND (reference sequence). This CDR3 is built from 14 residues. The DNA for the CDR3 is TGCGCCGGGGGACTGAGCTCCTATAATTCACCCCTCCACTTT. Translation: CAGGLSSYNSPLHF.

V usage is TRBV24-1 and J usage is TRBJ2-1, with D possibly TRBD2 on 5 matching bases. The CDR3 is 14 amino acids. V lost 7 bases to trimming and J lost 5 bases, with 14 bases between them. CDR1 and CDR2 (germline): KGHDR, SFDVKD. The CDR3, as DNA: TGTGCCACCAGACCCTCTGACGGGGACAATGAGCAGTTCTTC. Residues: CATRPSDGDNEQFF.

The rearrangement links TRBV27 to TRBJ1-1; the match to TRBD1 covers 7 bases. The CDR3 totals 16 residues. J gave up 5 bases and V 3 bases, and 12 bases lay outside the gene matches. The germline gives CDR1 MNHEY, CDR2 SMNVEV (reference sequence). The CDR3 is CASSFSTGRVRTEAFF. Here the CDR3 DNA reads TGTGCCAGCAGTTTCTCGACAGGGAGAGTCAGAACTGAAGCTTTCTTT.

The V and J genes are TRBV27 and TRBJ2-7, with 8 bases identical to TRBD2. The CDR3 is 15 residues long. Germline CDR1 and CDR2: MNHEY and SMNVEV (reference sequence). Trimming took 7 bases from V and 4 from J; bases not matched to a gene: 12. The CDR3 region is CASTQRASGQYEQYF. CDR3 coding DNA: TGTGCCAGCACCCAGCGGGCTAGCGGGCAATACGAGCAGTACTTC.

The chain recombines TRBV6-5 with TRBJ2-5; no clear D. Per germline, CDR1 MNHEY and CDR2 SVGAGI. V dropped 3 bases and J dropped 3 bases, with 17 bases sitting between them. The CDR3 loop spans 16 amino acids. The CDR3 protein is CASSYGGSTLEETQYF. CDR3 nucleotides: TGTGCCAGCAGTTATGGCGGATCAACCCTAGAAGAGACCCAGTACTTC.

The sample holds a few counts of this clonotype. V usage is TRBV6-5 and J usage is TRBJ1-1; D gene uncertain. Germline lookup yields CDR1 MNHEY and CDR2 SVGAGI. The CDR3 contains 13 residues. V was clipped by 1 base and J by 4 bases, with 7 bases between them. The CDR3 region has the DNA TGTGCCAGCAGTTACTTGGGAGCCACTGAAGCTTTCTTT. It specifies CASSYLGATEAFF.

The rearrangement uses TRBV28 and TRBJ2-1; no definite D call. From germline, CDR1 is MDHEN and CDR2 SYDVKM. V was trimmed by 6 bases and J by 7 bases, leaving 10 bases between them. The CDR3 covers 12 residues. The CDR3 region has the DNA TGTGCCAGCAGGCTTCCATTAAATGAGCAGTTCTTC. Its translation: CASRLPLNEQFF.

This chain uses TRBV5-5 with TRBJ1-1; D gene uncertain. Germline assignment: CDR1 SGHKS and CDR2 YYEKEE (reference sequence). V was clipped by 0 bases and J by 2 bases, with 8 bases between them. This CDR3 spans 14 amino acids. CDR3 residues: CASSLVYANTEAFF. The CDR3, as DNA: TGTGCCAGCAGCTTGGTCTACGCAAACACTGAAGCTTTCTTT.

V is TRBV11-2 and J is TRBJ1-1; 8 nucleotides agree with TRBD1. Germline trimming cut 4 bases from V and 5 bases from J; bases unmatched to any gene: 9. The CDR3 has 15 residues. From germline, CDR1 is SGHAT and CDR2 FQNNGV. This CDR3 reads CASSSRPRGQTEAFF. The CDR3 DNA reads TGTGCCAGCAGCTCGAGGCCCAGGGGGCAAACTGAAGCTTTCTTT.

This clonotype has more than one count but fewer than ten. The rearrangement uses TRBV7-2 and TRBJ2-3, with 14 bases lining up with TRBD2. V trimming: 3 bases; J trimming: 9 bases; junction bases outside the gene matches: 2. The germline gives CDR1 SGHTA, CDR2 FQGNSA. The CDR3 runs to 14 residues. The CDR3 loop is CASSLTSGGVTQYF. The CDR3 coding sequence is TGTGCCAGCAGCTTGACTAGCGGGGGGGTAACGCAGTATTTT.

In its sample, this clonotype ranks as medium-sized. The V and J genes are TRBV6-5 and TRBJ1-2; D not certain. This CDR3 has 12 amino acids. CDR1 is MNHEY and CDR2 is SVGAGI in the germline V gene. Trimming pared 2 bases from V and 6 bases from J, leaving 7 bases between. The CDR3 here is CASSYAGNGYTF. The CDR3 nucleotides read TGTGCCAGCAGTTACGCAGGCAATGGCTACACCTTC.

This clonotype was recorded a few times. This chain links TRBV27 with TRBJ2-7; 9 bases agree with TRBD1. The germline CDR1 and CDR2 sequences are MNHEY and SMNVEV (reference sequence). J was trimmed by 6 bases and V by 6 bases; bases with no gene match: 6. There are 13 residues in the CDR3. CDR3 in amino acids: CASRQTGGGEQYF. For the CDR3, the DNA is TGTGCCAGCAGACAAACAGGGGGCGGCGAGCAGTACTTC.

As for this clonotype: A read error may produce the germline difference seen at one junction end. The V gene is TRBV6-2 or TRBV6-3, the J gene TRBJ2-3; TRBD1 aligns across 8 bases. CDR1 is MNHEY, CDR2 SVGEGT, per germline. This CDR3 is 14 amino acids long. Here the CDR3 DNA reads TGTGCCAGCAGTCGACAGGGGAGCACAGATGCGCAGTATTTT. This translates into CASSRQGSTDAQYF.

By share, this clonotype ranks as medium-sized. The V gene is TRBV20-1, the J gene TRBJ2-1, with D perhaps TRBD2 (7 bases). The V end was cut by 1 base, the J end by 10 bases, with 11 bases between. This CDR3 region has 12 residues. The germline gives CDR1 DFQATT, CDR2 SNEGSKA (reference sequence). CDR3 sequence (DNA): TGCAGTGCTAGAGTCGGGGGGCGGGAGCAGTTCTTC. Protein product: CSARVGGREQFF.